The rows below give T cell receptor beta chains drawn from one sample of a study of blood T cell repertoires in COVID-19. TCRdb's copy holds only in-frame clones and misses some; the assay was immunoSEQ multiplex PCR. This table holds roughly 100,000 clones, approximately 80% found once. The specimen sequenced was peripheral blood. Receptor source: a man in his sixties or seventies with active or convalescent COVID-19. Both conserved end residues are part of each CDR3. A D gene is named only where the DNA matches it firmly. Clone size is given for some rows only: seen once, a few or many times, or a class if the clone is expanded.

>TRBJ2-7|-|-|TRBV6-5
CATKGQTPYEQYF
TGTGCCACTAAGGGGCAGACCCCCTACGAGCAGTACTTC
>TRBJ2-1|-|-|TRBV30
CAWSRQGNEQFF
TGTGCCTGGAGTCGGCAGGGCAATGAGCAGTTCTTC
>TRBJ1-5|few|TRBD1|TRBV28
CASSWDSNQPQHF
TGTGCCAGCAGTTGGGACAGTAATCAGCCCCAGCATTTT
>TRBJ2-1|-|-|TRBV18
CASSPDTVSYNEQFF
TGTGCCAGCTCACCTGACACGGTTAGCTACAATGAGCAGTTCTTC
>TRBJ1-1|-|-|TRBV21-1
CASSKFVNTEAFF
TGTGCCAGCAGCAAATTCGTTAACACTGAAGCTTTCTTT
>TRBJ1-5|-|-|TRBV27
CASSSVTLRGQPQHF
TGTGCCAGCAGTTCGGTGACACTCCGGGGACAGCCCCAGCATTTT
>TRBJ1-2|few|-|TRBV5-1
CASSLGLRNYGYTF
TGCGCCAGCAGCTTGGGGTTGAGGAACTATGGCTACACCTTC
>TRBJ2-3|-|-|TRBV2
CASSVGRSTDTQYF
TGTGCCAGCAGTGTTGGGCGTAGCACAGATACGCAGTATTTT
>TRBJ2-3|-|-|TRBV4-1
CASSQVYETQYF
TGCGCCAGCAGCCAAGTTTACGAGACGCAGTATTTT
>TRBJ2-1|-|TRBD2|TRBV25-1
CASSASGGVAFSYNEQFF
TGTGCCAGCAGTGCTAGCGGGGGGGTTGCCTTCTCCTACAATGAGCAGTTCTTC
>TRBJ1-1|-|-|TRBV18
CASSFTDMNTEAFF
TGTGCCAGCTCATTTACGGACATGAACACTGAAGCTTTCTTT
>TRBJ2-1|-|TRBD2|TRBV5-1
CASSFLAGVYNEQFF
TGCGCCAGCAGCTTCCTAGCGGGGGTGTACAATGAGCAGTTCTTC
>TRBJ2-2|few|TRBD1|TRBV7-6
CASSSDRAADTGELFF
TGTGCCAGCAGCTCTGACAGGGCCGCCGACACCGGGGAGCTGTTTTTT
>TRBJ1-2|few|TRBD1|TRBV6-6
CASSPGQNYGYTF
TGTGCCAGCAGCCCGGGACAGAACTATGGCTACACCTTC
>TRBJ1-1|-|TRBD1|TRBV4-1
CASSQYRGHTEAFF
TGCGCCAGCAGCCAATACAGGGGGCATACTGAAGCTTTCTTT
>TRBJ2-7|few|-|TRBV2
CASSTTGFEQYF
TGTGCCAGCAGTACGACCGGGTTCGAGCAGTACTTC
>TRBJ2-1|-|TRBD2|TRBV18
CASSPPGTSGSYEQFF
TGTGCCAGCTCACCACCGGGGACTAGCGGGAGTTATGAGCAGTTCTTC
>TRBJ1-5|-|-|TRBV3-1/TRBV3-2
CASSQDRNNQPQHF
TGTGCCAGCAGCCAAGATAGAAACAATCAGCCCCAGCATTTT
>TRBJ1-6|-|TRBD1|TRBV6-5
CASTDRGSSPLHF
TGTGCCAGCACCGACAGGGGAAGTTCACCCCTCCACTTT
>TRBJ2-5|-|-|TRBV28
CASSIQAGPWETQYF
TGTGCCAGCTCAATCCAGGCGGGGCCCTGGGAGACCCAGTACTTC
>TRBJ2-2|-|-|TRBV28
CASRTRLNTGELFF
TGTGCCAGCAGGACTCGGTTGAACACCGGGGAGCTGTTTTTT
>TRBJ2-7|-|-|TRBV5-6
CASSLRGARSYEQYF
TGTGCCAGCAGCTTACGGGGGGCCAGGTCCTACGAGCAGTACTTC
>TRBJ2-5|-|TRBD1|TRBV18
CASSPDRGQETQYF
TGTGCCAGCTCACCAGACAGGGGCCAAGAGACCCAGTACTTC
>TRBJ1-2|-|TRBD1|TRBV19
CASSLPTGGARGYTF
TGTGCCAGTAGTCTACCGACAGGGGGCGCGCGGGGCTACACCTTC
>TRBJ1-3|once|-|TRBV7-2
CASSSHRLSGNTIYF
TGTGCCAGCAGCTCACACAGGCTCTCTGGAAACACCATATATTTT
>TRBJ1-5|-|-|TRBV15
CATSRLGQHSNQPQHF
TGTGCCACCAGCAGACTCGGACAGCATAGCAATCAGCCCCAGCATTTT